These 5 T cell receptor beta chains were all obtained from the same sample, sequenced in a study of shared clonotypes between healthy human individuals. Clones were sequenced by immunoSEQ multiplex PCR, and TCRdb holds only the in-frame ones, with some missing. The repertoire holds 2.3 million or so clones, with approximately 95% as singletons. Sequenced material: naive CD4+ T cells from PBMCs. Stated subset: CD45RA+ positively selected. The receptors here all came from a man younger than 35 in good health. Some clones in this sample may be carry-over from other donors' samples.

The chain uses TRBV7-2 and TRBJ1-2; D gene uncertain. Trimming removed 2 bases at V and 3 bases at J, with 13 bases between. CDR1 is SGHTA and CDR2 is FQGNSA in the germline V gene. CDR3 size: 15 residues. The CDR3 coding sequence is TGTGCCAGCAGCTTAAGTTCCGGGGTCGACTATGGCTACACCTTC. Translating gives CASSLSSGVDYGYTF. Based on the CDR3 plus reference TRBV7-2 and TRBJ1-2, the full variable domain is GAGVSQSPSNKVTEKGKDVELRCDPISGHTALYWYRQSLGQGLEFLIYFQGNSAPDKSGLPSDRFSAERTGGSVSTLTIQRTQQEDSAVYLCASSLSSGVDYGYTFGSGTRLTVV.

Concerning this clone itself: One junction end does not reproduce the germline sequence, and a read error may be involved. This sequence joins TRBV7-3 and TRBJ2-7; 11 bases align to TRBD1. The CDR3 is 16 amino acids. The germline gives CDR1 SGHTA, CDR2 FQGTGA. The CDR3 region has the DNA TGTGCCAGCAGCTTAGTTAGGACAGGGGGCTCCGACGAGCAGTACTTC. Protein product: CASSLVRTGGSDEQYF.

This sequence joins TRBV30 and TRBJ2-2; TRBD1 is a possible D gene (5 bases). Germline-derived CDR1 and CDR2 are GTSNPN and SVGIG (reference sequence). Between the trimmed V and J ends, which lost 2 bases and 5 bases, there was a span of 12 bases. There are 14 residues in the CDR3. CDR3 nucleotide sequence: TGTGCCTGGAGTAAGATTGGGGCGACCGGGGAGCTGTTTTTT. Residues: CAWSKIGATGELFF.

This sequence joins TRBV7-2 and TRBJ2-1; D ambiguous. The CDR3 is 13 residues long. V lost 1 base and J 5 bases, leaving 6 bases between the germline ends. Germline V gene data show CDR1 as SGHTA and CDR2 as FQGNSA. DNA for the CDR3: TGTGCCAGCAGCTTAGACCCTGACAATGAGCAGTTCTTC. Translation: CASSLDPDNEQFF.

The rearrangement links TRBV4-1 to TRBJ2-5; 11 positions match TRBD1. The ends lost 1 base at V and 6 bases at J; junction bases unmatched: 4. Germline V CDR1 and CDR2: MGHRA, YSYEKL. The CDR3 covers 15 residues. For the CDR3, the DNA is TGCGCCAGCAGCCAAGGGACAGGGGGCGCCAAGACCCAGTACTTC. Amino acids: CASSQGTGGAKTQYF.